This TCR beta chain was documented in a study of blood T cell repertoires in COVID-19. Study details: Collection of acute and convalescent COVID-19 samples took place in the United States, Italy and Spain.

The table came from immunoSEQ multiplex PCR; TCRdb's copy has only in-frame clones and leaves some out. Found here are around 390,000 clones, more than 75% of them singletons; the top ten hold roughly a tenth. Across 20 to 25 US areas, participants ranged in age from roughly 18 to 95 years. Two negative PCRs, clearance, or symptom resolution were required of recovered Cohort 3 donors. CDR1 is MDHEN, CDR2 SYDVKM, per germline. The CDR3 is 20 residues long. Trimming removed 4 bases at V and 5 bases at J, with 30 bases between. The chain links TRBV28 to TRBJ1-5; perhaps TRBD1 as D (5 bases). Sequenced: PBMCs or T cells enriched from blood (not recorded which). The sequence derives from a woman between 50 and 59 years old who had recovered from COVID-19. CDR3 loop: CASSYLRLAPQASGDQPQHF. The CDR3 DNA sequence: TGTGCCAGCAGTTATCTCCGCCTCGCCCCACAAGCATCGGGGGATCAGCCCCAGCATTTT.